One sample yielded the 30 T cell receptor beta chains listed below, sequenced in a study of response to subunit inactivated influenza vaccine (dated 2018 in TCRdb). The library came from RT-PCR. Instrument used: Illumina HiSeq 2500. TCRdb reanalyzed the raw reads on its own, using fastp at Q25 for trimming and MiXCR for clone calling, and kept in-frame beta chains. When rows share a CDR3 protein, they turn into one entry using the most common DNA and genes. This sample gives over 800,000 distinct CDR3 sequences in total; less than 25% of them show up just once. The top ten hold about 10% of the sample. Sequences were derived from PBMCs from blood, sampled 5 days after vaccination. The receptors were sampled from a man between 45 and 60 years old who received an inactivated influenza vaccine. Donor details come from another sample of the same person, matched by shared clones.

In this sample, this clonotype turned up a few times. The rearrangement uses TRBV12-3 or TRBV12-4 and TRBJ2-7; 13 nucleotides match TRBD2. Losses at the gene ends were 1 base for V and 6 bases for J; bases not matched to a gene: 9. The CDR3 totals 17 residues. The CDR3 coding sequence is TGTGCCAGCAGTTTAGAAGGACTAGCGGGGGCCGCGGCCGAGCAGTACTTC. Translation: CASSLEGLAGAAAEQYF.

This clonotype has a count of ten or more. This rearrangement joins TRBV20-1 to TRBJ2-5; 9 bases match TRBD2. Unmatched junction bases numbered 10, after V lost 3 bases and J lost 5 bases. This CDR3 has 15 residues. CDR1 DFQATT and CDR2 SNEGSKA come from the germline V gene (reference sequence). The CDR3 DNA reads TGCAGTGCTAGGGGTGCTAGCGGGATCTTGGAGACCCAGTACTTC. Translated, it gives CSARGASGILETQYF.

This clonotype came up a few times. This chain connects TRBV30 to TRBJ2-1; 12 bases agree with TRBD1. The ends lost 3 bases at V and 0 bases at J; junction bases unmatched: 6. CDR1 GTSNPN and CDR2 SVGIG come from the germline V gene (reference sequence). The CDR3 length is 17 residues. Written as DNA, the CDR3 is TGTGCCTGGAGCCGGGACAGGGGGCTACGCTCCTACAATGAGCAGTTCTTC. It encodes CAWSRDRGLRSYNEQFF. The variable domain in full, with the rest retrieved from reference TRBV30 and TRBJ2-1, is SQTIHQWPATLVQPVGSPLSLECTVEGTSNPNLYWYRQAAGRGLQLLFYSVGIGQISSEVPQNLSASRPQDRQFILSSKKLLLSDSGFYLCAWSRDRGLRSYNEQFFGPGTRLTVL.

This clonotype was recorded a few times. The genes are TRBV12-3 or TRBV12-4 and TRBJ2-1; 10 nucleotides line up with TRBD2. There are 16 residues in the CDR3. Trimming cost V 4 bases and J 4 bases; bases outside gene matches: 7. Here the CDR3 DNA reads TGTGCCAGCAGTTCCCGGGGACTAGCGAATTACAATGAGCAGTTCTTC. This gives the protein CASSSRGLANYNEQFF.

This clonotype was observed a few times. The rearrangement joins TRBV30 to TRBJ1-2, with D possibly matching TRBD1 (6 bases). The CDR3 runs to 13 residues. The V end was cut by 2 bases, the J end by 5 bases, with 12 bases between. In germline, CDR1 is GTSNPN, CDR2 SVGIG (reference sequence). Written as DNA, the CDR3 is TGTGCCTGGAGTACGGGGGCTGGGTATGGCTACACCTTC. Translated, it gives CAWSTGAGYGYTF.

The chain couples TRBV6-1 to TRBJ2-3, with TRBD2 matching over 9 bases. V was pared by 4 bases and J by 4 bases, with 6 bases of the junction left unmatched. Germline V gives CDR1 MNHNS, CDR2 SASEGT. The CDR3 runs to 15 residues. CDR3 loop: CASSGAGGRSDTQYF. In DNA form, the CDR3 reads TGTGCCAGCAGTGGAGCGGGAGGAAGGTCAGATACGCAGTATTTT.

The chain uses TRBV7-8 and TRBJ2-5, with 9 bases aligning to TRBD1. Germline CDR1 reads SGHVS; CDR2 reads FQNEAQ. Trimming cost V 5 bases and J 6 bases; bases outside gene matches: 4. The CDR3 contains 13 residues. The CDR3: CASSPGTGKTQYF. CDR3 DNA sequence: TGTGCCAGCAGCCCGGGGACAGGGAAGACCCAGTACTTC.

The table lists this clonotype with many counts. The J gene is TRBJ2-3, the V gene TRBV5-1; D is uncertain. V lost 5 bases to trimming and J lost 0 bases, with 10 bases between them. Germline V gene data show CDR1 as SGHRS and CDR2 as YFSETQ. This CDR3 contains 14 residues. CDR3 sequence: CASRIQTSTDTQYF. For the CDR3, the DNA is TGCGCCAGCAGGATTCAGACTAGCACAGATACGCAGTATTTT. The complete variable domain, with remaining parts taken from reference TRBV5-1 and TRBJ2-3, reads KAGVTQTPRYLIKTRGQQVTLSCSPISGHRSVSWYQQTPGQGLQFLFEYFSETQRNKGNFPGRFSGRQFSNSRSEMNVSTLELGDSALYLCASRIQTSTDTQYFGPGTRLTVL.

Remarks on this clonotype: Compared with germline, one end of the junction differs, possibly owing to a read error. V usage is TRBV7-2 and J usage is TRBJ2-4; TRBD2 matches 7 bases. There are 14 residues in the CDR3. In germline, CDR1 is SGHTA, CDR2 FQGNSA. The CDR3 loop reads CASSPSSVYGGSDF. The CDR3 DNA reads as TGTGCCAGCAGCCCCAGCAGCGTGTACGGGGGGTCGGACTTC.

This clonotype was detected a few times. The genes are TRBV5-1 and TRBJ2-7; D is perhaps TRBD2 (5 bases). The ends were cut back, 3 bases at V and 4 bases at J, with 11 bases in the middle. This CDR3 is 13 amino acids long. Germline loops: CDR1 SGHRS, CDR2 YFSETQ. CDR3 protein: CASSYGMKYEQYF. The CDR3, as DNA: TGCGCCAGCAGCTACGGGATGAAATACGAGCAGTACTTC.

This clonotype showed up just a few times. The V and J genes are TRBV7-2 and TRBJ1-6; D call uncertain. CDR1 and CDR2 from the germline V gene are SGHTA and FQGNSA. V lost 2 bases and J 11 bases, leaving 4 bases between the germline ends. The CDR3 runs to 11 residues. The CDR3, as DNA: TGTGCCAGCAGCTTAACCGCACCCCTCCACTTT. Translating it yields CASSLTAPLHF.

The chain employs TRBV11-2 and TRBJ1-1; 7 nucleotides agree with TRBD1. The CDR3 spans 15 residues. V lost 1 base and J lost 4; bases outside the gene matches: 6. Germline values: CDR1 SGHAT, CDR2 FQNNGV. CDR3 sequence: CASSLGTGEVTEAFF. In DNA, the CDR3 is TGTGCCAGCAGCTTAGGAACAGGGGAAGTCACTGAAGCTTTCTTT.

This clonotype occurred a few times. The genes are TRBV3-1 and TRBJ2-3; 7 nucleotides agree with TRBD2. Germline V lookup: CDR1 LGHDT, CDR2 YNNKEL (reference sequence). CDR3 size: 15 residues. The junction had 6 bases not matched to a gene; V was cut back by 1 base and J by 5 bases. The CDR3 bases are TGTGCCAGCAGCCAAGGGCTAGCGGTAAAAGATACGCAGTATTTT. It codes for CASSQGLAVKDTQYF.

In its sample, this clonotype was seen many times. The rearrangement links TRBV7-2 to TRBJ2-5; D call uncertain. Trimming removed 0 bases at V and 5 bases at J, with 4 bases between. In germline, CDR1 is SGHTA, CDR2 FQGNSA. The CDR3 loop spans 12 amino acids. CDR3 residues: CASSLARETQYF. As DNA, the CDR3 is TGTGCCAGCAGCTTAGCTCGGGAGACCCAGTACTTC. Using reference TRBV7-2 and TRBJ2-5 for the parts outside the CDR3, the full variable domain is GAGVSQSPSNKVTEKGKDVELRCDPISGHTALYWYRQSLGQGLEFLIYFQGNSAPDKSGLPSDRFSAERTGGSVSTLTIQRTQQEDSAVYLCASSLARETQYFGPGTRLLVL.

V and J are TRBV29-1 and TRBJ1-4, with a tentative D call TRBD1 (6 bases). V lost 5 bases and J lost 4, with 14 bases in between. Per the germline V gene, CDR1 is SQVTM and CDR2 is ANQGSEA. The CDR3 runs 14 residues. Here the CDR3 reads CSVRTGTGNEKLFF. CDR3 in DNA: TGCAGCGTTCGTACAGGGACCGGTAATGAAAAACTGTTTTTT.

This clonotype was found a few times. The chain has TRBV13 and TRBJ2-3; D unclear. V lost 5 bases, J lost 4 bases, and 13 bases lay in between. This CDR3 region has 14 residues. Germline V gene lookup returns CDR1 PRHDT and CDR2 FYEKMQ (reference sequence). The CDR3 nucleotides are TGTGCCAGCAGCGCCGGCCCGAGCGCAGATACGCAGTATTTT. Translation gives CASSAGPSADTQYF.

The rearrangement links TRBV3-1 to TRBJ2-4, with TRBD2 matching 8 bases. V lost 4 bases, J lost 6 bases, and 5 bases stayed unmatched. The length of the CDR3 is 14 residues. Germline CDR1 and CDR2: LGHDT and YNNKEL (reference sequence). CDR3 DNA: TGTGCCAGCAGCCCCCGGGCGGGGGGAAACATTCAGTACTTC. It translates to CASSPRAGGNIQYF.

This clonotype was observed a handful of times. The chain couples TRBV29-1 to TRBJ2-1; D is unresolved. This CDR3 has 14 residues. Germline loops: CDR1 SQVTM, CDR2 ANQGSEA. With 4 bases removed from V and 0 bases from J, the gap between germline ends came to 10 bases. The chain's CDR3 is CSVGTRFSYNEQFF. For the CDR3, the DNA is TGCAGCGTTGGTACGAGATTCTCCTACAATGAGCAGTTCTTC.

This clonotype has more than one count but fewer than ten. The gene calls are TRBV28 and TRBJ2-3, with 11 bases fitting TRBD2. V was pared by 6 bases and J by 5 bases, with 7 bases of the junction left unmatched. CDR1 and CDR2 from the germline V gene are MDHEN and SYDVKM. The CDR3 is made up of 15 amino acids. CDR3 in amino acids: CASSLGTSGLDTQYF. The CDR3 bases are TGTGCCAGCAGCCTGGGGACTAGCGGCCTAGATACGCAGTATTTT. Based on the CDR3 plus reference TRBV28 and TRBJ2-3, the full variable domain is DVKVTQSSRYLVKRTGEKVFLECVQDMDHENMFWYRQDPGLGLRLIYFSYDVKMKEKGDIPEGYSVSREKKERFSLILESASTNQTSMYLCASSLGTSGLDTQYFGPGTRLTVL.

V and J are TRBV12-3 or TRBV12-4 and TRBJ2-3, with 14 bases matching TRBD2. The V gene end was trimmed by 6 bases and the J gene end by 3 bases; junction bases not matched to a gene: 11. There are 18 residues in the CDR3. CDR3: CASRASGTSGSGTDTQYF. The CDR3, as DNA: TGTGCCAGCAGAGCGTCCGGGACTAGCGGGAGTGGGACAGATACGCAGTATTTT.

This clonotype was seen repeatedly, ten times or more. The CDR3 DNA reads as TGCAGCGTTGTAGTAGCGGGAGAGGGCACCGGGGAGCTGTTTTTT. Translation: CSVVVAGEGTGELFF. The chain carries TRBV29-1 and TRBJ2-2; 9 positions match TRBD2. The CDR3 loop spans 15 amino acids. V lost 4 bases, J lost 4 bases, and 7 bases stayed unmatched. Per germline, CDR1 SQVTM and CDR2 ANQGSEA.

This clonotype was counted between two and nine times. This sequence joins TRBV20-1 and TRBJ1-4; D unresolved. The V gene's germline CDR1 is DFQATT and CDR2 SNEGSKA (reference sequence). This CDR3 has 16 amino acids. V gave up 2 bases and J gave up 4 bases, with 17 bases separating them. CDR3 sequence: CSARPGPGPLNEKLFF. CDR3 DNA sequence: TGCAGTGCTAGACCCGGCCCCGGCCCCCTTAATGAAAAACTGTTTTTT.

This clonotype was detected only a few times. This rearrangement joins TRBV20-1 to TRBJ2-7; 9 bases fit TRBD2. CDR1 DFQATT and CDR2 SNEGSKA come from the germline V gene (reference sequence). V was clipped by 3 bases and J by 0 bases; unmatched bases: 3. The CDR3 consists of 14 residues. CDR3 sequence reads: CSARSGRRSYEQYF. CDR3 coding DNA: TGCAGTGCTAGGAGCGGGAGGCGCTCCTACGAGCAGTACTTC.

This clonotype has more than one count but fewer than ten. V usage is TRBV19 and J usage is TRBJ2-1, with TRBD2 matching 11 bases. Germline V lookup: CDR1 LNHDA, CDR2 SQIVND (reference sequence). This CDR3 is built from 14 residues. V dropped 5 bases and J dropped 9; count of bases not matched to a gene: 6. The CDR3 bases are TGTGCCAGTAGTGATCGACTAGCGGGGTCTGAGCAGTTCTTC. It translates to CASSDRLAGSEQFF.

V is TRBV7-9 and J is TRBJ2-1, with TRBD2 matching over 7 bases. The germline CDR1 and CDR2 sequences are SEHNR and FQNEAQ (reference sequence). The CDR3 spans 14 residues. V was pared by 4 bases and J by 5 bases, with 5 bases of the junction left unmatched. In DNA, the CDR3 is TGTGCCAGCAGCTCTCAACTAGCGAACAATGAGCAGTTCTTC. Its protein product is CASSSQLANNEQFF.

The V and J genes are TRBV5-1 and TRBJ1-2; D might be TRBD1 (5 bases). Germline assignment: CDR1 SGHRS and CDR2 YFSETQ. The V end lost 5 bases, the J end lost 2 bases, and 7 bases lay between the germline ends. The CDR3 is made up of 12 amino acids. The CDR3: CASREGNYGYTF. The CDR3 nucleotides read TGCGCCAGCAGGGAGGGGAACTATGGCTACACCTTC.

V is TRBV18 and J is TRBJ2-7; a possible D gene is TRBD1 (6 bases). This CDR3 is 14 amino acids long. V gave up 1 base and J gave up 3 bases, with 10 bases separating them. Germline loops: CDR1 KGHSH, CDR2 LQKENI. CDR3 DNA: TGTGCCAGCTCACCACGACAGGTTTTCTACGAGCAGTACTTC. As protein: CASSPRQVFYEQYF.

V usage is TRBV6-1 and J usage is TRBJ1-6, with D unclear. This CDR3 has 16 residues. CDR1 and CDR2 from the germline V gene are MNHNS and SASEGT. The V gene lost 2 bases and the J gene lost 0 bases, with 8 bases spanning the gap. This chain's CDR3 is CASSEFPDSYNSPLHF. The CDR3 DNA reads TGTGCCAGCAGTGAATTCCCGGACTCCTATAATTCACCCCTCCACTTT.

This chain's CDR3 is CSATQGGQINTEAFF. In DNA form, the CDR3 reads TGCAGTGCTACCCAAGGGGGACAGATAAACACTGAAGCTTTCTTT. The genes are TRBV20-1 and TRBJ1-1; 7 bases match TRBD1. This CDR3 has 15 residues. J lost 2 bases, V lost 4 bases, and 10 bases had no gene match. CDR1 is DFQATT, CDR2 SNEGSKA, per germline (reference sequence).

This clonotype was seen more than once but under ten times. The chain is built from TRBV27 and TRBJ1-4, with D perhaps matching TRBD1 (5 bases). Germline CDR1 and CDR2: MNHEY and SMNVEV (reference sequence). This CDR3 has 14 residues. V gave up 4 bases and J gave up 8 bases, with 14 bases separating them. The DNA for the CDR3 is TGTGCCAGCAGTTCCCTTGGGGGGGGAGAAAAACTGTTTTTT. Residues: CASSSLGGGEKLFF.